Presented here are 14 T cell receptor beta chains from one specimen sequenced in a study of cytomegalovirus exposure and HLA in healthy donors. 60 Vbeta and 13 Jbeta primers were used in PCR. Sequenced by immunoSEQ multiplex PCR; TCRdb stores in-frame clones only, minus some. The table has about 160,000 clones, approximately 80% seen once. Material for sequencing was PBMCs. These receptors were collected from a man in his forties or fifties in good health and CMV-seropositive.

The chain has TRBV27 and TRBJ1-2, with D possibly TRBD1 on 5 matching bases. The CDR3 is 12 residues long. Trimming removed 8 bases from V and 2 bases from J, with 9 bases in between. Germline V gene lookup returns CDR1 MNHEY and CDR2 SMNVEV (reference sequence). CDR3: CASGRGNYGYTF. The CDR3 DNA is TGTGCCAGCGGACGGGGGAACTATGGCTACACCTTC.

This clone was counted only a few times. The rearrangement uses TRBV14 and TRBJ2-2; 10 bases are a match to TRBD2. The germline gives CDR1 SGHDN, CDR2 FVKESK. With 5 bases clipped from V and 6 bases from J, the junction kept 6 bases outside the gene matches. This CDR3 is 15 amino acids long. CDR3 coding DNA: TGTGCCAGCAGCAAGGGACTAGCGTGGGCCGGGGAGCTGTTTTTT. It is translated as CASSKGLAWAGELFF.

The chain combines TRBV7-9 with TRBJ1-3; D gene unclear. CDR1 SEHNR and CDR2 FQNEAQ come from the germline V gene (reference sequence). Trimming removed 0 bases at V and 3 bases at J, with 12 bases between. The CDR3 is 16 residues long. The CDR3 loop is CASSLARERYGNTIYF. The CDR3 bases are TGTGCCAGCAGCTTAGCGCGGGAGCGTTATGGAAACACCATATATTTT.

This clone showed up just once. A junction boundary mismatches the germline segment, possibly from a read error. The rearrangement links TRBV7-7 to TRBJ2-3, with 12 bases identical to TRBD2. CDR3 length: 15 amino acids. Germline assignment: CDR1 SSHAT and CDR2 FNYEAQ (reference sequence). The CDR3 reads CASSFGLAGTDTQYF. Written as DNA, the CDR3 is TGTGCTAGCAGCTTCGGACTAGCGGGGACAGATACGCAGTATTTT.

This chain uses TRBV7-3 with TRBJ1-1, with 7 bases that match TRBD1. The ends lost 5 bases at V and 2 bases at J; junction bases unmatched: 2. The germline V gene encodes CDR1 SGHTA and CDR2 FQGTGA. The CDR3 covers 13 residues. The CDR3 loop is CASSGTANTEAFF. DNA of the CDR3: TGTGCCAGCAGCGGGACAGCTAACACTGAAGCTTTCTTT.

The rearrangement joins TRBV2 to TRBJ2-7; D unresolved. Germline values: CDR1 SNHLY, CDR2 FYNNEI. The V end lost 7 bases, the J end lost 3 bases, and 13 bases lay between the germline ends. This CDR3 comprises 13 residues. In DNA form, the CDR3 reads TGTGCCAGCACCTCGACTGTAGACTACGAGCAGTACTTC. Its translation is CASTSTVDYEQYF.

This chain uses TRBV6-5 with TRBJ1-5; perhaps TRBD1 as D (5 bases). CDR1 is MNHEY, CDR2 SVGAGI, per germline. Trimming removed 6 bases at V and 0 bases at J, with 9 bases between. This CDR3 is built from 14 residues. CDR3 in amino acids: CASSSGYSNQPQHF. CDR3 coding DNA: TGTGCCAGCAGCTCAGGGTATAGCAATCAGCCCCAGCATTTT.

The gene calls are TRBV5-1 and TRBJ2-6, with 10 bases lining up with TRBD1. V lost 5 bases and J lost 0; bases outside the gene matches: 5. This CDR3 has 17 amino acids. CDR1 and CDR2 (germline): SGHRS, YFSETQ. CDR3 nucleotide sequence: TGCGCCAGCAGAGCCGGGACAGGGGCCTCTGGGGCCAACGTCCTGACTTTC. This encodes CASRAGTGASGANVLTF. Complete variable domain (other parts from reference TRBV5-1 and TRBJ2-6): KAGVTQTPRYLIKTRGQQVTLSCSPISGHRSVSWYQQTPGQGLQFLFEYFSETQRNKGNFPGRFSGRQFSNSRSEMNVSTLELGDSALYLCASRAGTGASGANVLTFGAGSRLTVL.

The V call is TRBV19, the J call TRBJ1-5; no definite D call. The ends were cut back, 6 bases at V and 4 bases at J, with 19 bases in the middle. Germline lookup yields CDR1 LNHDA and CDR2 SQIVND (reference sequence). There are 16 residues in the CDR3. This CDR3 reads CASSILPQVGNQPQHF. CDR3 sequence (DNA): TGTGCCAGTAGCATCCTCCCCCAGGTTGGGAATCAGCCCCAGCATTTT.

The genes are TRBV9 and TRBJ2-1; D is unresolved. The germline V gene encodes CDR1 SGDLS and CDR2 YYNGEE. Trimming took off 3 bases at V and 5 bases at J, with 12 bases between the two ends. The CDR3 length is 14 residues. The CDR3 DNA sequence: TGTGCCAGCAGCGGTCGTGAGGCCAACAATGAGCAGTTCTTC. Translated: CASSGREANNEQFF.

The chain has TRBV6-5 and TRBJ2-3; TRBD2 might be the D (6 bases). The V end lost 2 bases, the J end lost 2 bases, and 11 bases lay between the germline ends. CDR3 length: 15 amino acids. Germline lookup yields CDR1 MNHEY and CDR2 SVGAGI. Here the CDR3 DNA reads TGTGCCAGCAGTTACGGCGCGGGAAACACAGATACGCAGTATTTT. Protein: CASSYGAGNTDTQYF.

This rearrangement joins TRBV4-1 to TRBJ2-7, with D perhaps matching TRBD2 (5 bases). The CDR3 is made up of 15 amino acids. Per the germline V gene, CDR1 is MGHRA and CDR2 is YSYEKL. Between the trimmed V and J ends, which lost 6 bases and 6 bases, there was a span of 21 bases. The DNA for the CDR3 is TGCGCCAGCAGTCGAGAGGCCAAGCGGCCGGGCGAGCAGTACTTC. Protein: CASSREAKRPGEQYF.

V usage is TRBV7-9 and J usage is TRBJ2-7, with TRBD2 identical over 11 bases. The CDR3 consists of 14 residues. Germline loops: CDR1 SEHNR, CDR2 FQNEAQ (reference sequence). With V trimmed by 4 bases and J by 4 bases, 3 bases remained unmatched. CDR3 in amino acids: CASSSGTSGYEQYV. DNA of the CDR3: TGTGCCAGCAGCTCCGGGACTAGCGGTTACGAGCAGTACGTC.

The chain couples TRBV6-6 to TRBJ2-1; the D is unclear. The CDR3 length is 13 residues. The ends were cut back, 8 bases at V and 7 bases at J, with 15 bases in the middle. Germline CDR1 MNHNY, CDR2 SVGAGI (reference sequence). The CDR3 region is CASSSWSDNEQFF. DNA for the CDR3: TGTGCCAGCTCCTCCTGGTCAGATAATGAGCAGTTCTTC.